This TCR beta chain comes out of a study of T-cell reconstitution after alpha-beta-depleted transplantation in children. General study points: Surviving recipient cells, namely T cells and thymic progenitors, were the source of high day-60 TCRbeta diversity in some patients. At the one-year point after transplant, T-cell counts and TCRbeta diversity were found to come mostly from T cells that had been newly produced. About two months after transplant, alpha-beta T cells reportedly came from several hundred expanded graft clones.

This clonotype was picked up many times. Antigen specificity is unknown. Library preparation (for TCRbeta) was performed with unique molecular identifiers. TCRdb re-analysed the PCR reads in MiXCR, keeping a single row per CDR3 protein. The table includes some 300,000 distinct CDR3 sequences, over 7% detected once. The CDR3 spans 14 residues. V lost 2 bases to trimming and J lost 7 bases; unmatched junction nucleotides: 7. Germline V gene sequence: CDR1 DFQATT, CDR2 SNEGSKA (reference sequence). The sequence was obtained from a female patient aged 2 to 10 who had a stem cell transplant for Fanconi anemia, so the T cells may come from the graft donor. This specimen was peripheral blood, taken 360 days after TCRalphabeta/CD19-depleted stem cell transplant. V and J are TRBV20-1 and TRBJ2-3; 9 nucleotides align to TRBD1. CDR3 DNA sequence: TGCAGTGCTAGATACACAGGGGGCGAGAATACGCAGTATTTT. This gives the protein CSARYTGGENTQYF.